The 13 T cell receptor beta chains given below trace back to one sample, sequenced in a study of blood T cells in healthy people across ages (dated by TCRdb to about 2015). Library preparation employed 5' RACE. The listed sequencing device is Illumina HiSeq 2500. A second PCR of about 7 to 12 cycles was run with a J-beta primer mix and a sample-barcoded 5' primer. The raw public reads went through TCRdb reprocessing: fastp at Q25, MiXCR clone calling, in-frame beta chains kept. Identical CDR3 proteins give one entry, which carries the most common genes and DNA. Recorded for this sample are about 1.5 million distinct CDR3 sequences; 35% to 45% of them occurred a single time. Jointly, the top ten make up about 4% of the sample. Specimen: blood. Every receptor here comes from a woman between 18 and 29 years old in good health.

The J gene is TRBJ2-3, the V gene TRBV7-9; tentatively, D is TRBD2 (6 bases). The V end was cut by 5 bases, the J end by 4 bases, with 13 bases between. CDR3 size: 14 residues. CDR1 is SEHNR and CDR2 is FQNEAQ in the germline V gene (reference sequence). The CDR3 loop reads CASSPEERADTQYF. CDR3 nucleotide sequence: TGTGCCAGCAGCCCCGAGGAGCGGGCAGATACGCAGTATTTT.

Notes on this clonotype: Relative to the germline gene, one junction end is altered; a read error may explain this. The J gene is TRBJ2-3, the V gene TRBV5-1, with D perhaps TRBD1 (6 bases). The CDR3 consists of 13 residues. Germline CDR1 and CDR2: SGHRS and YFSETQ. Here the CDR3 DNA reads TGCGTCAGCAGCCAGTGGACAGCAGATACGCAGTATTTT. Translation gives CVSSQWTADTQYF.

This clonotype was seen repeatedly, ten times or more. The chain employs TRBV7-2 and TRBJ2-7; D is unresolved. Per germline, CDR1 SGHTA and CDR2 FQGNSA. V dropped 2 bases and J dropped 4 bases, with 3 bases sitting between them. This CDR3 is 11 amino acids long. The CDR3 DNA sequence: TGTGCCAGCAGCTTAATTTACGAGCAGTACTTC. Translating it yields CASSLIYEQYF.

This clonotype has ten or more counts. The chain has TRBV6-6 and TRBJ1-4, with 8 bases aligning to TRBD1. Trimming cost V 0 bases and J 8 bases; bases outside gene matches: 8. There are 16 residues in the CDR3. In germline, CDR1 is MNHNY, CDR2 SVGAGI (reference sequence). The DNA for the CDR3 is TGTGCCAGCAGTTACTCGGGTGGACAGGGACGGGAAAAACTGTTTTTT. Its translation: CASSYSGGQGREKLFF.

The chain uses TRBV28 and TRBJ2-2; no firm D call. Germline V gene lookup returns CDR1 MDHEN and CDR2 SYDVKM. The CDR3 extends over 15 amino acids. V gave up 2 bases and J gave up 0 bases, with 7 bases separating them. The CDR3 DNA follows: TGTGCCAGCAGTTTAAGTCTAGCGAACACCGGGGAGCTGTTTTTT. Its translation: CASSLSLANTGELFF.

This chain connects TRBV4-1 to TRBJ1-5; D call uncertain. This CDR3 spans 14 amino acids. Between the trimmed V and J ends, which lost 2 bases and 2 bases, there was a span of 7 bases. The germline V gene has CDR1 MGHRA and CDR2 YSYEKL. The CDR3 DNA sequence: TGCGCCAGCAGCCAACATGAGGGCAATCAGCCCCAGCATTTT. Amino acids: CASSQHEGNQPQHF.

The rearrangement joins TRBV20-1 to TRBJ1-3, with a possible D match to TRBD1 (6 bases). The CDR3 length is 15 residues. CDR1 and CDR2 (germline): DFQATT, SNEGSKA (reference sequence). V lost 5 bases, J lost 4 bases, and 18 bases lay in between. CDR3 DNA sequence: TGCAGTGCTCAAGGGGGGCTGCAGGTCGGAAACACCATATATTTT. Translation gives CSAQGGLQVGNTIYF.

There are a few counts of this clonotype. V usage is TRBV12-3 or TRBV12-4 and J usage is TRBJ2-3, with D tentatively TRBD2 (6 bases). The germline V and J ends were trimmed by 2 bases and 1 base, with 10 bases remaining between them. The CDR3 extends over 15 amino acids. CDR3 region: CASSLQLAGTDTQYF. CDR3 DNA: TGTGCCAGCAGTTTACAACTAGCCGGCACAGATACGCAGTATTTT.

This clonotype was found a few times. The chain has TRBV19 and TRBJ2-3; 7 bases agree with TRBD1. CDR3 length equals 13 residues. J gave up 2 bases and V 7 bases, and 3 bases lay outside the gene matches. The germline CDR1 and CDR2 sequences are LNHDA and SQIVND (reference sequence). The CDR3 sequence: CASTQGNTDTQYF. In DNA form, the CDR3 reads TGTGCCAGTACACAGGGGAACACAGATACGCAGTATTTT.

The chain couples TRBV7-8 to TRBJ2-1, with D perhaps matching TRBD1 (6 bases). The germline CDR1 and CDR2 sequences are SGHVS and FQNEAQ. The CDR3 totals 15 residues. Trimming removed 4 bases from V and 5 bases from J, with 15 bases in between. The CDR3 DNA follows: TGTGCCAGCAGCTATCATGGGGGCAGCGACAATGAGCAGTTCTTC. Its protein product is CASSYHGGSDNEQFF.

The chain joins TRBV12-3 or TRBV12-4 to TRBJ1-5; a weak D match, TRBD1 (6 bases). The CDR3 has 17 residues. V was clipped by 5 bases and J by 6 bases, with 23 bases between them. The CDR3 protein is CASSARVRGPYSQPQHF. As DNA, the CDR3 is TGTGCCAGCAGTGCCCGGGTCAGGGGTCCATATAGTCAGCCCCAGCATTTT.

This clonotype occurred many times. The DNA for the CDR3 is TGCGCCAGCAGCCAAGACTCAGCCTCTGGGGCCAACGTCCTGACTTTC. Protein product: CASSQDSASGANVLTF. V and J are TRBV4-1 and TRBJ2-6; D is uncertain. The ends were cut back, 0 bases at V and 0 bases at J, with 6 bases in the middle. Germline V gives CDR1 MGHRA, CDR2 YSYEKL. CDR3 length: 16 residues.

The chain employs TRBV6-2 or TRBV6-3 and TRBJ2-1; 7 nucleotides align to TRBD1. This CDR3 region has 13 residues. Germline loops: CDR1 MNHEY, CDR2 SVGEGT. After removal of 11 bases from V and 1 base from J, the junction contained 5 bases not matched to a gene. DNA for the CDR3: TGTGCCGCAAGGGACAGTTCCTACAATGAGCAGTTCTTC. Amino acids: CAARDSSYNEQFF.